The 9 T cell receptor beta chains presented below share a single source sample, sequenced in a study of blood T cells in healthy people across ages. A second PCR, run for roughly 7 to 12 cycles, used a sample-barcoded 5' primer plus a J-beta primer mix. TCRdb reanalysed the 5' RACE reads using MiXCR and keeps one entry per CDR3 protein. Counted here are about 580,000 distinct CDR3 sequences, 40% to 55% occurring once; the ten biggest clones make up under 30%. The sample comprised blood. These receptors came from an elderly man in good health.

The chain recombines TRBV6-6 with TRBJ2-4, with D unclear. The J call is in doubt because the DNA end fits TRBJ2-7 better. From germline, CDR1 is MNHNY and CDR2 SVGAGI (reference sequence). This CDR3 has 16 residues. The CDR3 DNA is TGTGCCAGCAGTAACACCGGACGAGCCGCGACCTACGAGCAGTACTTC. This gives the protein CASSNTGRAATYEQYF.

The chain is built from TRBV7-2 and TRBJ1-2; a weak D match, TRBD1 (6 bases). The CDR3 sequence is 16 residues long. V lost 4 bases, J lost 1 base, and 16 bases lay in between. Germline lookup yields CDR1 SGHTA and CDR2 FQGNSA. CDR3 sequence reads: CASSSVGGSNNYGYTF. As DNA, the CDR3 is TGTGCCAGCAGCTCCGTGGGGGGCTCGAATAACTATGGCTACACCTTC.

This clonotype appeared a single time. V and J are TRBV7-9 and TRBJ2-5; TRBD1 matches 8 bases. After removal of 5 bases from V and 7 bases from J, the junction contained 15 bases not matched to a gene. The CDR3 length is 16 residues. Germline-derived CDR1 and CDR2 are SEHNR and FQNEAQ (reference sequence). CDR3 in DNA: TGTGCCAGCAGCCCAACCGGACAGGGACCGAGGGGGACCCAGTACTTC. Translated, it gives CASSPTGQGPRGTQYF.

This clonotype has just a few counts. The rearrangement joins TRBV12-3 or TRBV12-4 to TRBJ2-1, with 7 bases fitting TRBD1. V shed 3 bases and J 10 bases; nucleotides not matched to a gene: 6. The CDR3 contains 13 residues. CDR3 sequence (DNA): TGTGCCAGCAGTTTCGGCGACAGGGCCGAGCAGTTCTTC. Encoded protein: CASSFGDRAEQFF.

This clonotype was observed a few times. The chain links TRBV7-3 to TRBJ2-3; 11 nucleotides agree with TRBD2. The CDR3 covers 17 residues. Germline V gives CDR1 SGHTA, CDR2 FQGTGA. V shed 5 bases, J shed 6 bases, and the junction held 13 bases outside the gene matches. The CDR3 region is CASSPPRLTSGNDTQYF. In DNA form, the CDR3 reads TGTGCCAGCAGCCCCCCAAGGCTGACTAGCGGGAACGATACGCAGTATTTT.

The rearrangement joins TRBV7-9 to TRBJ2-7, with 7 positions matching TRBD1. The CDR3 consists of 17 residues. Germline CDR1 SEHNR, CDR2 FQNEAQ (reference sequence). V gave up 3 bases and J gave up 2 bases; unmatched junction bases: 13. CDR3 coding DNA: TGTGCCAGCAGCTTTCAAAGCGGCTGGGACAGTCCCTACGAGCAGTACTTC. This gives the protein CASSFQSGWDSPYEQYF.

This chain links TRBV4-1 with TRBJ2-5, with D possibly being TRBD2 (6 bases). CDR1 and CDR2 from the germline V gene are MGHRA and YSYEKL. The V end lost 6 bases, the J end lost 0 bases, and 17 bases lay between the germline ends. There are 16 residues in the CDR3. CDR3 sequence: CASRDTGRTNQETQYF. The CDR3 DNA follows: TGCGCCAGCAGGGACACCGGCCGGACTAACCAAGAGACCCAGTACTTC.

V is TRBV6-2 or TRBV6-3 and J is TRBJ2-7; D gene uncertain. This CDR3 region has 13 residues. Per germline, CDR1 MNHEY and CDR2 SVGEGT. Trimming took 2 bases from V and 2 from J, leaving 7 bases between them. Written as DNA, the CDR3 is TGTGCCAGCAGTTACGGGGATACCTACGAGCAGTACTTC. Translation gives CASSYGDTYEQYF.

J is TRBJ2-4 and V is TRBV12-3 or TRBV12-4, with 7 bases matching TRBD2. TRBJ2-7 matches the DNA end more closely, so the J call is doubtful. The CDR3 spans 15 residues. CDR3 in DNA: TGTGCCAGCAGTTTAGAGACTAGCCTTACCTACGAGCAGTACTTC. Its protein product is CASSLETSLTYEQYF.